Detailed here is one T cell receptor beta chain. Its cognate antigen is unknown. PCR was performed using 60 Vbeta and 13 Jbeta primers. Original data processing: In a later analysis, the count reached about 80 million unique TCR beta chains, with 9 million to 11 million shared. Data came from immunoSEQ multiplex PCR; TCRdb stores just in-frame clones and leaves some out. V, J and clone size reflect that table, while D and trimming were determined from the DNA. The profile shows some 180,000 clones, less than 90% of them singletons. Germline V gene data show CDR1 as KGHSH and CDR2 as LQKENI. The length of the CDR3 is 14 residues. These data come from a study of cytomegalovirus exposure and HLA in healthy donors. Study as a whole: Earlier sequencing of about 200 million T cells yielded approximately 100 million unique TCR beta sequences. Points from the study as a whole: For TCR beta chains, V- and J-gene trimming was later linked to a missense DCLRE1C variant. Researchers left out some V segments, among them TRBV6-2 and TRBV6-3, as indistinguishable.

This receptor was identified in a girl less than two years old in good health and CMV-seronegative. The genes are TRBV18 and TRBJ2-5; D remains unclear. The closer fit of TRBJ2-7 to the DNA end suggests the J call may be wrong. Sequences were obtained from PBMCs. CDR3 sequence reads: CASSPSRGPYEQYF. CDR3 sequence (DNA): TGTGCCAGCTCACCGTCGCGCGGTCCCTACGAGCAGTACTTC.